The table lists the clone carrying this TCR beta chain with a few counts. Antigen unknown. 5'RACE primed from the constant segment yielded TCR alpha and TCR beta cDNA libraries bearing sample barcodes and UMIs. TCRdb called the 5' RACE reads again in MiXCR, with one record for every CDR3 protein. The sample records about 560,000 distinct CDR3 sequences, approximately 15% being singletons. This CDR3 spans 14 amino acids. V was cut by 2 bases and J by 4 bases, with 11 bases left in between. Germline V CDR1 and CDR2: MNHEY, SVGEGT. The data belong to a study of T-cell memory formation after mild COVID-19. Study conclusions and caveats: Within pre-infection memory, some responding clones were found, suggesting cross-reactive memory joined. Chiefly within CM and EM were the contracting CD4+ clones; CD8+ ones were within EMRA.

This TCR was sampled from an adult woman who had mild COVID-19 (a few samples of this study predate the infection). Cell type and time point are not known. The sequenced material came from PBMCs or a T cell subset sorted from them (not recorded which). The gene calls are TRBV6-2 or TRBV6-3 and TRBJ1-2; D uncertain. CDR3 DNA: TGTGCCAGCAGTTACGGCCGCGATCCCTATGGCTACACCTTC. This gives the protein CASSYGRDPYGYTF.